Listed below are T cell receptor beta chains from one sample, sequenced in a study of cytomegalovirus exposure and HLA in healthy donors. Assay used: immunoSEQ multiplex PCR; TCRdb lists only in-frame clones, some missing. The table includes roughly 180,000 clones, 80% detected once. The source material was PBMCs. The source of these receptors is a woman aged 25 to 39 in good health and CMV-seronegative. CDR3s include the opening cysteine and the closing phenylalanine or tryptophan. Fields, in order: V gene, J gene, CDR3 protein.

V: TRBV5-1; J: TRBJ1-1; CDR3: CASARGATEAFF
V: TRBV5-1; J: TRBJ1-1; CDR3: CASSFYGGTNTEAFF
V: TRBV19; J: TRBJ1-4; CDR3: CASSTTLGGRYEKLFF
V: TRBV18; J: TRBJ1-1; CDR3: CASSPSYATEAFF
V: TRBV6-1; J: TRBJ2-3; CDR3: CASSEAGGGGDTQYF
V: TRBV5-4; J: TRBJ1-2; CDR3: CASSSRDRGGYTF
V: TRBV9; J: TRBJ2-7; CDR3: CASSVGGQGSEQYF
V: TRBV7-3; J: TRBJ2-6; CDR3: CASSLRGGSGANVLTF
V: TRBV5-6; J: TRBJ2-2; CDR3: CASSPDEGGELFF
V: TRBV6-5; J: TRBJ1-2; CDR3: CASKYRDRAYGYTF
V: TRBV4-1; J: TRBJ1-4; CDR3: CASSQADRGEKLFF
V: TRBV27; J: TRBJ1-1; CDR3: CASSYRGSNTEAFF
V: TRBV19; J: TRBJ1-5; CDR3: CASIEPRGGLGGNQPQHF
V: TRBV7-3; J: TRBJ2-7; CDR3: CASSYTSGGYEQYF
V: TRBV7-9; J: TRBJ1-2; CDR3: CASSLVSQNYGYTF
V: TRBV28; J: TRBJ2-3; CDR3: CASSLTGWGQGTPDTQYF
V: TRBV5-1; J: TRBJ2-7; CDR3: CASSLLAGGEQYF
V: TRBV9; J: TRBJ2-1; CDR3: CASSPRLNEQFF
V: TRBV2; J: TRBJ1-4; CDR3: CASRRGLNEKLFF
V: TRBV19; J: TRBJ2-3; CDR3: CASSIDTSGGVTDTQYF
V: TRBV19; J: TRBJ1-5; CDR3: CASSRDRAGNQPQHF
V: TRBV13; J: TRBJ2-2; CDR3: CASSFRGGGTGELFF
V: TRBV5-1; J: TRBJ1-2; CDR3: CASSLESGTGGDGYTF
V: TRBV12-2; J: TRBJ2-7; CDR3: CASRLASVVTYEQYF
V: TRBV5-1; J: TRBJ1-6; CDR3: CASSADRTYYNSPLHF
V: TRBV5-1; J: TRBJ2-5; CDR3: CASSLATRPGETQYF
V: TRBV6-1; J: TRBJ1-1; CDR3: CASSEVPGGGGTEAFF
V: TRBV11-2; J: TRBJ2-3; CDR3: CASSLGTSGGATDTQYF
V: TRBV5-4; J: TRBJ1-1; CDR3: CASSSRDNLAEAFF
V: TRBV19; J: TRBJ2-3; CDR3: CASAGGGAEDTQYF
V: TRBV15; J: TRBJ1-1; CDR3: CATSRGQAYTEAFF
V: TRBV29-1; J: TRBJ2-7; CDR3: CSVSRGMSSYEQYF
V: TRBV29-1; J: TRBJ2-7; CDR3: CSVLGYEQYF
V: TRBV7-2; J: TRBJ2-3; CDR3: CASSLDFRVAGGSADTQYF
V: TRBV7-2; J: TRBJ1-5; CDR3: CASSRQGSNQPQHF
V: TRBV5-1; J: TRBJ2-3; CDR3: CASSFGGGDTQYF
V: TRBV10-3; J: TRBJ2-3; CDR3: CAISPSGTDTQYF
V: TRBV4-1; J: TRBJ2-1; CDR3: CASSQGWREQFF
V: TRBV4-3; J: TRBJ2-4; CDR3: CASSQETGLAKNIQYF
V: TRBV27; J: TRBJ2-1; CDR3: CASSSHNSYNEQFF
V: TRBV11-3; J: TRBJ2-1; CDR3: CASSLWYNPGNNEQFF
V: TRBV30; J: TRBJ2-5; CDR3: CAWSQGASGGKTQYF
V: TRBV6-5; J: TRBJ1-1; CDR3: CASRVFNRGLTEAFF
V: TRBV7-2; J: TRBJ1-1; CDR3: CASRPPDRARNTEAFF
V: TRBV21-1; J: TRBJ1-6; CDR3: CASSKAEGLSDSPLHF
V: TRBV6-1; J: TRBJ2-3; CDR3: CASSEAGGLAGGLSTDTQYF
V: TRBV7-3; J: TRBJ2-7; CDR3: CASSPPAGSHYEQYF
V: TRBV4-3; J: TRBJ1-4; CDR3: CASSQEGKGSNEKLFF
V: TRBV4-3; J: TRBJ2-2; CDR3: CASSPGLAEITNTGELFF
V: TRBV2; J: TRBJ2-1; CDR3: CASSEVTPAEDEQFF
V: TRBV5-1; J: TRBJ2-2; CDR3: CASSWTGSTGELFF
V: TRBV12-5; J: TRBJ1-1; CDR3: CASANHLTDEAFF
V: TRBV29-1; J: TRBJ2-5; CDR3: CSVFPGGETQYF
V: TRBV29-1; J: TRBJ1-4; CDR3: CSGSTGEKLFF
V: TRBV15; J: TRBJ2-4; CDR3: CATGEGVAKNIQYF